The present TCR beta chain was sequenced within a study of blood T cell repertoires in COVID-19. Across the whole study: Collection of acute and convalescent COVID-19 samples took place in the United States, Italy and Spain. Sample material is recorded as cDNA or gDNA derived from T cells, B-cell-depleted T cells, or PBMCs.

The germline gives CDR1 SGHRS, CDR2 YFSETQ. After removal of 3 bases from V and 9 bases from J, the junction contained 6 bases not matched to a gene. This CDR3 is built from 13 residues. Seattle patient enrollment occurred during active infection, with longitudinal follow-up thereafter. TCRdb's copy holds only in-frame clones and misses some; the assay was immunoSEQ multiplex PCR. Of approximately 500,000 clones listed, 85% to 90% are singletons. Sequenced material: peripheral blood. The source of this sequence is a woman aged 50 to 60 with COVID-19, enrolled during active disease. The rearrangement links TRBV5-1 to TRBJ1-1, with 9 nucleotides matching TRBD1. The CDR3 here is CASSSDRGTQAFF. In DNA, the CDR3 is TGCGCCAGCAGCTCGGACAGGGGTACTCAAGCTTTCTTT.